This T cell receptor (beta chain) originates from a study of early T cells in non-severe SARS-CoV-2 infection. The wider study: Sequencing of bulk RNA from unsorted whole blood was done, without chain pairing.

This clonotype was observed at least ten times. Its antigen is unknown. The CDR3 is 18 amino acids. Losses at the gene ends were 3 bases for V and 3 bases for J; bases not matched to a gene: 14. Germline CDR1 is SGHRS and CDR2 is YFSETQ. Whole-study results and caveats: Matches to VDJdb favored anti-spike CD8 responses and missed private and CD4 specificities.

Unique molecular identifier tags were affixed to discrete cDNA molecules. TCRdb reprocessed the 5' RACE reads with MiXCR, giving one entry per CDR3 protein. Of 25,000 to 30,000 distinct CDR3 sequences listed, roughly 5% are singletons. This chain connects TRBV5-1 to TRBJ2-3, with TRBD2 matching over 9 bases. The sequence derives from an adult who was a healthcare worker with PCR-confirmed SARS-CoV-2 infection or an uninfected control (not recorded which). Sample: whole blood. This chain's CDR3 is CASSSGLMAGGQTDTQYF. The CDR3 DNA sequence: TGCGCCAGCAGCTCGGGCCTGATGGCGGGGGGGCAAACAGATACGCAGTATTTT.